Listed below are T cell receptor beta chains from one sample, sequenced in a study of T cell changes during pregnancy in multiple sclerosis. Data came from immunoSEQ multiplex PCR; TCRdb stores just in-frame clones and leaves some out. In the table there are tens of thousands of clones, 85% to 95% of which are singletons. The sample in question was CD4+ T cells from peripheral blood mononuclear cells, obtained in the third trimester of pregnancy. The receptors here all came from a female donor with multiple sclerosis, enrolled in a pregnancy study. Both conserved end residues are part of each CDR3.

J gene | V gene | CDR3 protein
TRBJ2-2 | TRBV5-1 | CASSLTSGGASSTGELFF
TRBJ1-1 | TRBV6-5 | CASSSAGGMNTEAFF
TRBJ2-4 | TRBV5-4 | CASSGTGLNIQYF
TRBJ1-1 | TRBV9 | CASSPIGRGARDTEAFF
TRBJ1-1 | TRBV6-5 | CASSYGEPNTEAFF
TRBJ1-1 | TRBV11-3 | CASSLGVGRTDTEAFF
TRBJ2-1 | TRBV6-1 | CASLYAGQLNEQFF
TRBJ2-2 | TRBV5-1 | CASSWGRGTGELFF
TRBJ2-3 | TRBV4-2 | CASSQVASSTDTQYF
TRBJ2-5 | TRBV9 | CASSVAVGPGLAGVNQETQYF
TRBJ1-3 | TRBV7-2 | CASSLGLSGNTIYF
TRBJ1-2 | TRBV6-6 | CASSPTGVDGYTF
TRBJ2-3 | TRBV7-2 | CASSDGSGGASTQYF
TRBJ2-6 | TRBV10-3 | CAISGQGGASGANVLTF
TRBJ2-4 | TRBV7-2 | CASSSGTRIQYF
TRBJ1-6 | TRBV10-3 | CAISDLVSNSPLHF
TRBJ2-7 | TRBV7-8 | CASSLTPPGLAGAYEQYF
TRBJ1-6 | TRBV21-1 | CASNPTKRQGHSPLHF
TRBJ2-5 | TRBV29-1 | CDREFQETQYF
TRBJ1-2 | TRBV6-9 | CASSLQGTNYGYTF
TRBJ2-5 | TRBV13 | CASSPRRGETQYF
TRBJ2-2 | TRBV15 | CATSRGTGRANTGELFF
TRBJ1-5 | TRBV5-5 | CASSSGTVAMPQHF
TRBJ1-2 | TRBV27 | CASSPRGDGYTF
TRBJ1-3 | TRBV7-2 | CASSLGGNRGNTIYF
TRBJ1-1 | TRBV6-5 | CASTIRRGNTEAFF
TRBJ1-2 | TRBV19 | CASSSRQGRMWNYGYTF
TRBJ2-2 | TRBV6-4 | CARSPPLDTGELFF
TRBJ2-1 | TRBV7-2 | CASSPRRGSGGANEQFF
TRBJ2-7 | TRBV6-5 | CASSWRDRGYEQYF
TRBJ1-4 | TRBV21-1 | CASSKALWGDGKLFF
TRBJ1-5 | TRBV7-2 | CASSYLDQPQHF
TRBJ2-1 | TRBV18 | CASSPRDRAAYNEQFF
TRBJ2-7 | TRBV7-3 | CASSPGHYEQYF
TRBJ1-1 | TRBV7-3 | CASSLQGAGTEAFF
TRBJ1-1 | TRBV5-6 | CASSSRTGTLNTEAFF
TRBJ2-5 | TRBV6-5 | CASILRGGAKETQYF
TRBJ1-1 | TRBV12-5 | CASEAGVGQEAFF
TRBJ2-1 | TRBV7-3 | CASSLGLGSYNEQFF
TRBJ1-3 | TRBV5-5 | CASSSDRYSGNTIYF